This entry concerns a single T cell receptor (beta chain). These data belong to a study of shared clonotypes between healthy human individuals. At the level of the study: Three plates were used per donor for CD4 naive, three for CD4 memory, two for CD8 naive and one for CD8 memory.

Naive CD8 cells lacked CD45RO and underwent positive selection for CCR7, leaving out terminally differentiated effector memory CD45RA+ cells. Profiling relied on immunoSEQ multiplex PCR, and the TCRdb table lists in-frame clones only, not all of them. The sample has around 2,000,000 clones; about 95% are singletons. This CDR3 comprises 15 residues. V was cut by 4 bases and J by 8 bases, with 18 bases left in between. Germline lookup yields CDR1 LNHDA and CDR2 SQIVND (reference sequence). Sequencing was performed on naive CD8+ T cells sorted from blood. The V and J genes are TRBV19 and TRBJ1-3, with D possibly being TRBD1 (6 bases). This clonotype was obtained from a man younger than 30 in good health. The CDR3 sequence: CASSSPWRWTDTIYF. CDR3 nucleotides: TGTGCCAGTAGTAGCCCCTGGCGGTGGACAGACACCATATATTTT.